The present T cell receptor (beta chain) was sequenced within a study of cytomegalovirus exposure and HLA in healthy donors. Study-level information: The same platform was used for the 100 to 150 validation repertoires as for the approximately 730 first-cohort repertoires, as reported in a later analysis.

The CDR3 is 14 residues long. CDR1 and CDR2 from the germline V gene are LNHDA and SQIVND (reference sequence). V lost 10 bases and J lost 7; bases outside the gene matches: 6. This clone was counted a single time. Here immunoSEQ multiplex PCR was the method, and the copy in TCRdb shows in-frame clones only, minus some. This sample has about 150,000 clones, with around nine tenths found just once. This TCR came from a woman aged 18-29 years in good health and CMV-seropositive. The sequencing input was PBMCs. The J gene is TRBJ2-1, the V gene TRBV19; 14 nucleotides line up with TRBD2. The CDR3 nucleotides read TGTGCCACCCGACTAGCGGGAGGGCCGAATGAGCAGTTCTTC. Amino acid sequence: CATRLAGGPNEQFF.